A selection of T cell receptor beta chains follows, all from one sample in a study of response to subunit inactivated influenza vaccine. TCRdb re-derived calls from the RT-PCR reads in MiXCR, one entry per CDR3 protein. The top ten clones hold 9.5% to 13% of a sample with roughly 780,000 distinct CDR3 sequences, roughly 18% of them seen once. The sequencing used PBMCs from blood, collected 5 to 6 days after vaccination. The receptors shown here come from a man aged 45-60 years who received an inactivated influenza vaccine. Both conserved end residues are part of each CDR3. The D gene is left open where the match is weak. Size is stated for part of the rows, as once, few or many counts, or as a class when the clone is expanded.

v_gene,abundance,d_gene,j_gene,CDR3nt,CDR3aa
TRBV5-1,few,-,TRBJ1-2,TGCGCCAGCAGCTTGGACGCAGGGGTCGCTGGCTACACCTTC,CASSLDAGVAGYTF
TRBV7-8,few,-,TRBJ1-1,TGTGCCAGCAGCTCCTTACAACGGCCTGAAGCTTTCTTT,CASSSLQRPEAFF
TRBV20-1,few,TRBD2,TRBJ2-1,TGCAGTGCTCAGACTCCAGCGGGGGGCACTAATGAGCAGTTCTTC,CSAQTPAGGTNEQFF
TRBV6-1,few,-,TRBJ1-2,TGTGCCAGCGGAAATCAGGGAGACTATGGCTACACCTTC,CASGNQGDYGYTF
TRBV12-3/TRBV12-4,few,-,TRBJ1-6,TGTGCCAGCAGTTTTGAAGGCGACAATTCACCCCTCCACTTT,CASSFEGDNSPLHF
TRBV4-3,-,TRBD2,TRBJ2-5,TGCGCCAGCAGCCAAGATCTAGCTAGCGGGAGACATTACGAAGAGACCCAGTACTTC,CASSQDLASGRHYEETQYF
TRBV5-1,-,-,TRBJ1-1,TGCGCCAGCACGGACCTCAACACTGAAGCTTTCTTT,CASTDLNTEAFF
TRBV28,-,TRBD1,TRBJ2-3,TGTGCCAGCAGTTCGCTCATACAGGGGTTTGGGGATACGCAGTATTTT,CASSSLIQGFGDTQYF
TRBV10-3,-,TRBD1,TRBJ2-1,TGTGCCATCAAGGGACAGGACGCCTACAATGAGCAGTTCTTC,CAIKGQDAYNEQFF
TRBV12-3/TRBV12-4,-,-,TRBJ1-6,TGTGCCAGCAGTCCCCAGTCTAATTCACCCCTCCACTTT,CASSPQSNSPLHF
TRBV4-2,few,-,TRBJ2-1,TGTGCCAGCAGCCAAGATCGACTAGACTCCTACAATGAGCAGTTCTTC,CASSQDRLDSYNEQFF
TRBV29-1,few,TRBD2,TRBJ2-1,TGCAGCGTTGATTTTCGGCGGGGGGGATTGAATGAGCAGTTCTTC,CSVDFRRGGLNEQFF
TRBV20-1,-,TRBD1,TRBJ1-5,TGCAGTGCTAGAGCCCCAGGGGGAGGCAATCAGCCCCAGCATTTT,CSARAPGGGNQPQHF
TRBV28,-,TRBD2,TRBJ2-2,TGTGCCAGCAAACTGACTAGCGGGAGAATTGGGGAGCTGTTTTTT,CASKLTSGRIGELFF
TRBV12-3/TRBV12-4,few,TRBD1,TRBJ2-5,TGTGCCAGCAGTTTATCTTCTACAGGGGAGTGGGAGACCCAGTACTTC,CASSLSSTGEWETQYF
TRBV7-9,many,TRBD1,TRBJ1-2,TGTGCCAGCAGCGTTACACAGGGGGCGCATGGCTACACCTTC,CASSVTQGAHGYTF
TRBV6-5,-,-,TRBJ2-1,TGTGCCAGCAGTTACTCGATGGGACTGTACAATGAGCAGTTCTTC,CASSYSMGLYNEQFF